These 14 T cell receptor beta chains came from one sample sequenced in a study of blood T cell repertoires in COVID-19. Sequencing used immunoSEQ multiplex PCR; TCRdb keeps in-frame clones, though not all of them. Among approximately 250,000 clones listed, nearly 95% were seen once. Sequencing was done on a sample of peripheral blood. These receptors were collected from a man younger than 40 with COVID-19, enrolled during active disease.

The J gene is TRBJ1-2, the V gene TRBV6-5, with TRBD1 matching 9 bases. Per germline, CDR1 MNHEY and CDR2 SVGAGI. After removal of 7 bases from V and 6 bases from J, the junction contained 6 bases not matched to a gene. CDR3 size: 13 residues. CDR3 sequence (DNA): TGTGCCAGCAAAAGGGGGACAGGGAATGGCTACACCTTC. It specifies CASKRGTGNGYTF.

The CDR3 loop reads CASSLTSYNEQFF. The CDR3 nucleotides are TGTGCCAGCAGCTTAACTAGCTACAATGAGCAGTTCTTC. J is TRBJ2-1 and V is TRBV7-2; a weak D match, TRBD2 (5 bases). Germline values: CDR1 SGHTA, CDR2 FQGNSA. V lost 2 bases and J lost 3, with 5 bases in between. The CDR3 is 13 amino acids. Drawing the rest from reference TRBV7-2 and TRBJ2-1, the complete variable domain is GAGVSQSPSNKVTEKGKDVELRCDPISGHTALYWYRQSLGQGLEFLIYFQGNSAPDKSGLPSDRFSAERTGGSVSTLTIQRTQQEDSAVYLCASSLTSYNEQFFGPGTRLTVL.

The chain is built from TRBV27 and TRBJ1-1; TRBD1 aligns across 9 bases. CDR1 and CDR2 from the germline V gene are MNHEY and SMNVEV (reference sequence). V dropped 6 bases and J dropped 1; count of bases not matched to a gene: 3. The CDR3 has 14 residues. CDR3 DNA: TGTGCCAGCAGAGGGACAGGGCGGAACACTGAAGCTTTCTTT. Residues: CASRGTGRNTEAFF.

V gene TRBV7-9 combines with J gene TRBJ2-5; TRBD1 aligns across 7 bases. CDR3 size: 12 residues. Germline CDR1 reads SEHNR; CDR2 reads FQNEAQ (reference sequence). J lost 5 bases, V lost 7 bases, and 4 bases had no gene match. CDR3 residues: CASTGTAETQYF. The CDR3 DNA is TGTGCCAGCACAGGGACAGCGGAGACCCAGTACTTC.

The rearrangement links TRBV5-4 to TRBJ1-6; tentative D call: TRBD1 (5 bases). Trimming shortened V by 4 bases and J by 7 bases, and 9 bases separated the two germline ends. The germline CDR1 and CDR2 sequences are SGHNT and YYREEE (reference sequence). This CDR3 spans 13 amino acids. CDR3 sequence (DNA): TGTGCCAGCAGCCAGACAGTAAATTCACCCCTCCACTTT. Protein sequence: CASSQTVNSPLHF.

This clone was seen once. V is TRBV29-1 and J is TRBJ2-1; 14 bases map to TRBD2. The CDR3 consists of 19 residues. CDR1 and CDR2 from the germline V gene are SQVTM and ANQGSEA. J was trimmed by 0 bases and V by 4 bases; bases with no gene match: 11. The CDR3 DNA reads as TGCAGCGTTGTGGGAGGTGGACTAGCGGGGGGCAACTCCTACAATGAGCAGTTCTTC. Translating gives CSVVGGGLAGGNSYNEQFF.

The rearrangement uses TRBV5-6 and TRBJ1-6; D gene uncertain. Germline CDR1 reads SGHDT; CDR2 reads YYEEEE. V lost 0 bases, J lost 1 base, and 5 bases lay in between. The CDR3 totals 15 residues. DNA for the CDR3: TGTGCCAGCAGCTTGGGAGGGTCCTATAATTCACCCCTCCACTTT. Translation: CASSLGGSYNSPLHF.

This chain links TRBV10-3 with TRBJ1-2; 7 nucleotides match TRBD1. Looked up from germline, CDR1 is ENHRY and CDR2 is SYGVKD. The CDR3 contains 16 residues. V shed 3 bases and J 5 bases; nucleotides not matched to a gene: 12. The CDR3 region has the DNA TGTGCCATCAGTGATCCCGGGACAGCGGAGGGATATGGCTACACCTTC. As protein: CAISDPGTAEGYGYTF.

The chain recombines TRBV4-1 with TRBJ2-5; tentative D call: TRBD2 (6 bases). Germline CDR1 MGHRA, CDR2 YSYEKL. There are 15 residues in the CDR3. Trimming removed 4 bases at V and 2 bases at J, with 14 bases between. The CDR3 sequence is CASSPGPRGQETQYF. The CDR3 coding sequence is TGCGCCAGCAGCCCTGGCCCCCGGGGGCAAGAGACCCAGTACTTC.

The gene calls are TRBV29-1 and TRBJ2-5; no clear D. V shed 2 bases and J shed 2 bases, with 3 bases lying between them. This CDR3 contains 11 residues. Germline lookup yields CDR1 SQVTM and CDR2 ANQGSEA. CDR3 coding DNA: TGCAGCGTTGAACCTCAAGAGACCCAGTACTTC. This translates into CSVEPQETQYF.

This clone was counted a single time. This sequence joins TRBV6-5 and TRBJ2-2; 12 positions match TRBD2. CDR3 length: 14 residues. The germline V gene has CDR1 MNHEY and CDR2 SVGAGI. The trim removed 10 bases at V and 5 bases at J, leaving 5 bases unmatched. The CDR3 protein is CATGLAGRTGELFF. CDR3 DNA sequence: TGTGCCACCGGACTAGCGGGAAGGACCGGGGAGCTGTTTTTT.

V usage is TRBV5-1 and J usage is TRBJ2-6; D ambiguous. The V end lost 0 bases, the J end lost 0 bases, and 7 bases lay between the germline ends. The CDR3 length is 16 residues. Per germline, CDR1 SGHRS and CDR2 YFSETQ. CDR3 coding DNA: TGCGCCAGCAGCTTGGAGACTGGCTCTGGGGCCAACGTCCTGACTTTC. It codes for CASSLETGSGANVLTF.

This clone has a single count. Other DNA sequences within the sample encode an identical CDR3. This chain uses TRBV5-1 with TRBJ1-1; D is possibly TRBD1 (6 bases). V dropped 4 bases and J dropped 1 base, with 11 bases sitting between them. The CDR3 is 14 residues long. The germline CDR1 and CDR2 sequences are SGHRS and YFSETQ. The CDR3 loop is CASSLGGGNTEAFF. Here the CDR3 DNA reads TGCGCCAGCAGCCTGGGAGGGGGGAACACTGAAGCTTTCTTT.

The chain employs TRBV19 and TRBJ1-6; D is possibly TRBD1 (5 bases). The CDR3 has 14 residues. Germline assignment: CDR1 LNHDA and CDR2 SQIVND (reference sequence). Trimming shortened V by 5 bases and J by 7 bases, and 12 bases separated the two germline ends. The CDR3 sequence is CASSPRQPNSPLHF. CDR3 nucleotides: TGTGCCAGTAGTCCCCGACAGCCAAATTCACCCCTCCACTTT. Full variable domain (rest looked up from reference TRBV19 and TRBJ1-6): DGGITQSPKYLFRKEGQNVTLSCEQNLNHDAMYWYRQDPGQGLRLIYYSQIVNDFQKGDIAEGYSVSREKKESFPLTVTSAQKNPTAFYLCASSPRQPNSPLHFGNGTRLTVT.